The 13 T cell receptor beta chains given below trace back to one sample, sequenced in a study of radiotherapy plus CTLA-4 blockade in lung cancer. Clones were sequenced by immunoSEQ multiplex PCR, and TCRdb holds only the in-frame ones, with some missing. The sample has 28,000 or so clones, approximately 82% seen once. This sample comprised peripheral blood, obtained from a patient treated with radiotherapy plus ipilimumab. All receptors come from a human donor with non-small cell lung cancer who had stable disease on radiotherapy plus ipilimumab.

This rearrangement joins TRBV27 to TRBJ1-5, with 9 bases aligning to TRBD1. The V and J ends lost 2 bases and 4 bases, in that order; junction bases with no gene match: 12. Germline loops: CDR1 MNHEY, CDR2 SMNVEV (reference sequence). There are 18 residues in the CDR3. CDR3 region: CASSLVQPGQGINQPQHF. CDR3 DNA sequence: TGTGCCAGCAGTTTAGTCCAACCCGGACAGGGGATTAATCAGCCCCAGCATTTT.

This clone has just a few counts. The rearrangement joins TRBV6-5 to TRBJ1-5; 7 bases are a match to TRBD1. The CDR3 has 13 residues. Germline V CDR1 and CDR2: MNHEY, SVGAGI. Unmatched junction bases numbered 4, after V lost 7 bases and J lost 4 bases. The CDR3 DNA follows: TGTGCCAGCATGACAGGGCGAAATCAGCCCCAGCATTTT. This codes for CASMTGRNQPQHF.

This CDR3 is CASSLAIYNEQFF. The CDR3 nucleotides are TGCGCCAGCAGCTTGGCCATTTACAATGAGCAGTTCTTC. The chain joins TRBV5-1 to TRBJ2-1; unclear D gene. Germline CDR1 SGHRS, CDR2 YFSETQ. Trimming pared 0 bases from V and 4 bases from J, leaving 5 bases between. The CDR3 is 13 amino acids.

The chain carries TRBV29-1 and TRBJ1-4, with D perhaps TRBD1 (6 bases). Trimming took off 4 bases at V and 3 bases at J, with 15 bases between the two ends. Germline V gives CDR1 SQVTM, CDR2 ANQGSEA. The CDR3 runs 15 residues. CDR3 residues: CSVVEGGRSNEKLFF. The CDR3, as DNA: TGCAGCGTTGTGGAGGGGGGCAGGTCTAATGAAAAACTGTTTTTT.

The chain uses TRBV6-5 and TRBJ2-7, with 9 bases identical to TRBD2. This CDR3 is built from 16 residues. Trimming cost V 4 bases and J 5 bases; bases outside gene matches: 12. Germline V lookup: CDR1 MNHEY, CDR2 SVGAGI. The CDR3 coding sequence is TGTGCCAGCAGTTTGGGTGTGGGGGCGGGGGGGGACGAGCAGTACTTC. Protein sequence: CASSLGVGAGGDEQYF.

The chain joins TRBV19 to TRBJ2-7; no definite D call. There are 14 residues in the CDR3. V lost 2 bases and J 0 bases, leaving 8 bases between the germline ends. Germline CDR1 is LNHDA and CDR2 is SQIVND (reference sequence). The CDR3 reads CASSIPPCSYEQYF. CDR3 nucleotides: TGTGCCAGTAGTATACCTCCTTGCTCCTACGAGCAGTACTTC.

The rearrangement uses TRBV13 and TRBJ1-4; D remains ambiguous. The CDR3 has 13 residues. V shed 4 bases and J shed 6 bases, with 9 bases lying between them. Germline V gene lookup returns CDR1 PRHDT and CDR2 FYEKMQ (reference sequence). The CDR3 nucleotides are TGTGCCAGCAGCTCCGAGTCCGATGAAAAACTGTTTTTT. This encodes CASSSESDEKLFF.

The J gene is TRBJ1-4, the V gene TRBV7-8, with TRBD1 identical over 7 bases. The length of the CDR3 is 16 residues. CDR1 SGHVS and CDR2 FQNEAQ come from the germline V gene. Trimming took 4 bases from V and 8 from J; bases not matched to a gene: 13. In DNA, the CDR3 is TGTGCCAGCAGCTATATCCCACAGGGGTCAGAGGAAAAACTGTTTTTT. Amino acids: CASSYIPQGSEEKLFF.

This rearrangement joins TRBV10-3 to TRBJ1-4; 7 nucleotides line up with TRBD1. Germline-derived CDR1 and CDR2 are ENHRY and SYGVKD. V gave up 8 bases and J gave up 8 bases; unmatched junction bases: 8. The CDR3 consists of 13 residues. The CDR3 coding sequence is TGTGCCATCCAGGGGGGGGTAAAAGAAAAACTGTTTTTT. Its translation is CAIQGGVKEKLFF.

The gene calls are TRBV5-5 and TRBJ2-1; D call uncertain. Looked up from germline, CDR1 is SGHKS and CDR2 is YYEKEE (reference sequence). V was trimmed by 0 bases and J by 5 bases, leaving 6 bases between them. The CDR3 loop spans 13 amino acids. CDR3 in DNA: TGTGCCAGCAGCTTGGGTCCAGACAATGAGCAGTTCTTC. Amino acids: CASSLGPDNEQFF.

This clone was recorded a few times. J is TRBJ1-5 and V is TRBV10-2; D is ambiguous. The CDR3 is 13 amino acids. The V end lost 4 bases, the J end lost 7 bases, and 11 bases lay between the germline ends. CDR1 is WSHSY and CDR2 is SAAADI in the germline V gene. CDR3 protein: CASSGAGGQPQHF. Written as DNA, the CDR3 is TGCGCCAGCAGTGGGGCAGGAGGGCAGCCCCAGCATTTT.

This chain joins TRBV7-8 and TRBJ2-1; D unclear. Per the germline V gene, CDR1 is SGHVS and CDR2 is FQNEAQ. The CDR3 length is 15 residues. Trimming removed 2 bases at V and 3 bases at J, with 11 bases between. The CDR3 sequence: CASSLIHRVYNEQFF. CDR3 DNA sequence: TGTGCCAGCAGCTTAATTCATAGGGTCTACAATGAGCAGTTCTTC.

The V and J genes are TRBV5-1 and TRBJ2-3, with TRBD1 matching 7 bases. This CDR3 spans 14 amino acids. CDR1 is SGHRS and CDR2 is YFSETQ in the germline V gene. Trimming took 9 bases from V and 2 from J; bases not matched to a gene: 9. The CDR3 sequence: CATTPGQSTDTQYF. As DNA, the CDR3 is TGCGCCACTACTCCGGGACAGTCCACAGATACGCAGTATTTT. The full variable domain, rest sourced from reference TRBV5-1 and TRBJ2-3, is KAGVTQTPRYLIKTRGQQVTLSCSPISGHRSVSWYQQTPGQGLQFLFEYFSETQRNKGNFPGRFSGRQFSNSRSEMNVSTLELGDSALYLCATTPGQSTDTQYFGPGTRLTVL.